Sequencing of this TCR beta chain was carried out in a study of regulatory T cells in long-lasting Graves disease (dated by TCRdb to about 2021). A note on the overall study: Newly diagnosed Graves' disease patients had taken antithyroid drugs for less than 3 months. This study used TCR sequencing and RNA sequencing of peripheral blood to compare persistent Graves' disease patients against newly diagnosed Graves' disease patients. TCR sequencing covered about 13 persistent and around 20 newly diagnosed Graves' disease patients, about 35 samples in total. The study was conducted in China and was registered as a clinical trial.

The library was obtained by multiplex PCR. Instrument used: Illumina HiSeq 4000. CDR3 regions were amplified by Arm-PCR with iRepertoire HTBI primers to construct TCR beta libraries. Before sequencing, the PCR products went through gel purification. On the authors' methods: A total of roughly 67 TRBV and 14 TRBJ segments were identified across samples and were used for gene usage analysis of CDR3 amino acid clonotypes. COPE and FqMerger were used to merge filtered high-quality paired reads into contigs. Contigs were aligned with BLAST to IMGT TRBV, TRBD and TRBJ reference genes, and CDR3 was defined per IMGT. Highly expanded clones were defined as clonotypes with a frequency above 0.1%. Shannon entropy served as the measure of repertoire diversity, while the Gini coefficient captured V-J evenness. A clonotype was considered public if more than one individual shared it. TCRdb applied fastp at Q25 and MiXCR to the public reads, then kept only in-frame beta chains. Each record represents a unique CDR3 protein, reported with the most common genes and DNA among its rows. The V and J calls shown here were made by TCRdb, not taken from the authors' results. This sample is represented by 420,000 or so distinct CDR3 sequences; over 15% of them were singletons. The ten largest make up 23% of the sample.

This clonotype has ten or more counts. The antigen it recognizes is unknown. Within one base of it there is no much larger clone, and no base qualities were kept. The investigation overall reported the following: As a limitation, the authors acknowledged that the small sample size may reduce accuracy. The study examined only peripheral blood because the primary lesion, thyroid tissue, could not be accessed. A larger number of public clonotypes was shared among persistent patients (fewer than 3,000) than among newly diagnosed patients (roughly 970). Sequencing and analysis were limited to the TCR beta chain. Preferential use of TRBV28, TRBJ1-2 and TRBJ2-5 was observed in persistent disease, whereas TRBV20-1 and TRBJ2-1 were favored in newly diagnosed disease. Compared with newly diagnosed patients, patients with persistent Graves' disease had lower TCR Shannon entropy and fewer highly expanded clones, which suggests clonal expansion.

Sample time point, as interpreted from the label and publication: newly diagnosed GD, antithyroid drugs for less than 3 months. For both TCR sequencing and RNA sequencing, RNA was extracted from PBMCs using TRIzol. The diagnosis of Graves' disease followed American Thyroid Association guidelines. The patients came from an endocrinology department in Xi'an, China. From each patient, approximately 10 milliliters of peripheral blood was collected into an EDTA anticoagulant tube. Ficoll Paque Plus density gradient separation was used to isolate PBMCs, and no further T cell sorting was done. An Agilent 2100 Bioanalyzer and agarose gel were used to check RNA quality, while a NanoDrop 2000 measured RNA concentration. The germline V gene encodes CDR1 SNHLY and CDR2 FYNNEI. The V end loses 6 bases and the J end loses 9 bases, and a stretch of 19 bases separates them. Its CDR3 holds 14 amino acids, cysteine through phenylalanine. Left in the record is the CDR3 DNA by itself, 42 bases read in frame from the first base.

These data were likewise used in another study, on T cells in Graves' hyperthyroidism and ophthalmopathy. As noted in the second study: A patient counted as having stable Graves' hyperthyroidism if no progression to ophthalmopathy occurred over 18 months of follow-up. Hyperthyroidism patients were aged 18 to 65 years and newly diagnosed, with disease duration of less than 2 months. Patients with uncontrolled infections, other autoimmune diseases, pregnancy or lactation were excluded. Diagnoses were based on clinical symptoms, serum thyroxine and TRAb, thyroid ultrasound and orbital computed tomography. The first round of RT-PCR for the TCR CDR3 was performed with the HTBI primer set and the Qiagen OneStep RT-PCR kit. Blood samples also contained most of the expanded thyroid clonotypes (frequency above 0.001), which suggests that blood repertoires may reflect thyroid immune responses. A model built on a 13 V-J signature distinguished ophthalmopathy from stable hyperthyroidism, reaching approximately 89% sensitivity and around 82% specificity in cross-validation and 80%/75% in testing. In validation, the model predicted progression to ophthalmopathy with over 60% sensitivity and roughly 75% specificity, a median of about 6 months before onset. To identify TCR V-J signatures that set the groups apart, the researchers used a discovery cohort of 100 patients, made up of under 45 with Graves' ophthalmopathy and about 55 with stable Graves' hyperthyroidism. Prospective prediction of ophthalmopathy was tested in an independent validation cohort consisting of about 19 hyperthyroidism patients and 15 to 17 patients who later progressed to ophthalmopathy. For training and testing, the roughly 97 patients in the discovery cohort were randomly divided in a 7:3 ratio. The study also compared thyroid tissue and blood T-cell repertoires from 6 or 7 Graves' hyperthyroidism patients. Following sampling, methimazole starting at 30 mg daily was given to hyperthyroidism patients, and high-dose intravenous methylprednisolone was given to ophthalmopathy patients. The libraries were constructed in a second round of multiplex PCR and then size-selected and purified. Libraries were sequenced paired-end with 100 bp reads on an Illumina HiSeq2000. SOAPnuke was used to process the raw data, throwing out any read that contained adapters or uncalled bases, had a mean Phred below 15, or lacked an exact constant-primer or identifier match. COPE v1.2.5 was used to merge the high-quality paired reads, and each unique nucleotide sequence was defined as a clonotype. Clonotypes were aligned to IMGT TRBV, TRBD and TRBJ reference segments using MiTCR v1.1. The analysis included only V-J combinations with a frequency above 0.0001, which together covered about 99% of the repertoires. The TCS score was defined as the ratio of F50 (clonal expansion) to E x V (chaos), calculated using BLOSUM62-based TCRdist between CDR3 peptides within each V-J. Welch's t-statistics and random forest reduced around 510 V-J features to fewer than 15, which were used in a naive Bayes classifier (R e1071). Sample size was not statistically predetermined, and investigators were not blinded to group allocation. The paper describes TCR Vbeta CDR3 sequencing of some 130 peripheral blood samples, made up of about 41 ophthalmopathy patients, 70 to 75 hyperthyroidism patients and about 17 progressor patients.

Material: peripheral blood mononuclear cells (PBMCs), obtained at new diagnosis, from a patient treated with antithyroid drugs. The chain is assembled from TRBV2 and TRBJ2-3, with no D gene named confidently. The source is a woman under 30 with Graves disease. Donor details come from another sample of the same person, matched by shared clones. The DNA reads as follows: TGTGCCAGCAGCTTAGAAGCTATTGCGAGAACGCAGTATTTT. This translates into CASSLEAIARTQYF. Here the CDR3 is joined to the reference TRBV2 and TRBJ2-3 genes, and the full variable domain is: EPEVTQTPSHQVTQMGQEVILRCVPISNHLYFYWYRQILGQKVEFLVSFYNNEISEKSEIFDDQFSVERPDGSNFTLKIRSTKLEDSAMYFCASSLEAIARTQYFGPGTRLTVL.